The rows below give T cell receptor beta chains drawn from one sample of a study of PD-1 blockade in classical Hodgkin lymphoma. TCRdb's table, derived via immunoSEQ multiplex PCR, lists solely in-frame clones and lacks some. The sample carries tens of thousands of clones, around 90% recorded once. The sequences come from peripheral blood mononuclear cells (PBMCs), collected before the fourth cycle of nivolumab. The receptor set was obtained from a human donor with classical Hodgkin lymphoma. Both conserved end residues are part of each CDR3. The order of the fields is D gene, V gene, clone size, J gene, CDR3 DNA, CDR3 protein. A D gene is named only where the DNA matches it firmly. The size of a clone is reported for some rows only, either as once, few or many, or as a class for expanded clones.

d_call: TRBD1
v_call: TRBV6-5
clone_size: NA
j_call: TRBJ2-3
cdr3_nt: TGTGCCAGCAGCCCCGGCAGGGGGCTTACAGATACGCAGTATTTT
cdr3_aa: CASSPGRGLTDTQYF

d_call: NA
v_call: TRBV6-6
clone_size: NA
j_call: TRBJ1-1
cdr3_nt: TGTGCCAGCACCCTTATCAGGAGGGGACGGAACACTGAAGCTTTCTTT
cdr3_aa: CASTLIRRGRNTEAFF

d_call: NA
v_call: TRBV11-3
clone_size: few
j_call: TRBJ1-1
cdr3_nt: TGTGCCAGCAGCTTAGGAGGTGCGGGATCTGAAGCTTTCTTT
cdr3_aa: CASSLGGAGSEAFF

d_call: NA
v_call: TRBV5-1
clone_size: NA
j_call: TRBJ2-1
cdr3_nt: TGCGCCAGCAGCTTGACAGCAACCTCCTACAATGAGCAGTTCTTC
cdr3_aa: CASSLTATSYNEQFF

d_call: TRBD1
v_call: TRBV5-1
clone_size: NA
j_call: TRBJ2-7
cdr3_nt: TGCGCCAGCAGCTTGGAGGACAGGGTCTACGAGCAGTACTTC
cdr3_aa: CASSLEDRVYEQYF

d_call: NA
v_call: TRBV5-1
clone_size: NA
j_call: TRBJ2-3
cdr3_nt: TGCGCCAGCAGCTTGGTTGGGCGGGGAAGCACAGATACGCAGTATTTT
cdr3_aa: CASSLVGRGSTDTQYF

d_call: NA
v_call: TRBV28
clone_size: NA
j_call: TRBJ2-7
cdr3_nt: TGTGCCAGCAGTTTCGTGGACCTCCCTTACTACGAGCAGTACTTC
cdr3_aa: CASSFVDLPYYEQYF

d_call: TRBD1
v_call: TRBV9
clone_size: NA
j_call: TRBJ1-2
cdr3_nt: TGTGCCAGCAGCGTCCAACAGGGGCCCTATGGCTACACCTTC
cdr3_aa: CASSVQQGPYGYTF

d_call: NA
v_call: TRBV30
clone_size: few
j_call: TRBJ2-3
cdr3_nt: TGTGCCTGGAGTGTGGGCAGGGGGGGCACAGATACGCAGTATTTT
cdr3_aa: CAWSVGRGGTDTQYF

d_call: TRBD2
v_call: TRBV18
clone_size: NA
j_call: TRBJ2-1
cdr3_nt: TGTGCCAGCTCACCAAGACTAGCGGGGGCCTTCTCCTACAATGAGCAGTTCTTC
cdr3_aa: CASSPRLAGAFSYNEQFF

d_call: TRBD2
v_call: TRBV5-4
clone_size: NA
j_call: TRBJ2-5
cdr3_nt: TGTGCCAGCAGCCCCGGGGTAGCGGGGGGGGGCCAAGAGACCCAGTACTTC
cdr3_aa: CASSPGVAGGGQETQYF

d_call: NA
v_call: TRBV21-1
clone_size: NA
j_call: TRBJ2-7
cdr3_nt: TGTGCCAGCACCTGGAAGGGGGGCTACGAGCAGTACTTC
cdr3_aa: CASTWKGGYEQYF

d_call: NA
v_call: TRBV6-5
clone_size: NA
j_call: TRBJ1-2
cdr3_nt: TGTGCCAGCAGTCCATCGGGAGGGGAGATCAGCGGCTACACCTTC
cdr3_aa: CASSPSGGEISGYTF

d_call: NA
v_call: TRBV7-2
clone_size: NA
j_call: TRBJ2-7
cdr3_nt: TGTGCCAGCAGCTTAGTTGGGTGGGGATACGAGCAGTACTTC
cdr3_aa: CASSLVGWGYEQYF

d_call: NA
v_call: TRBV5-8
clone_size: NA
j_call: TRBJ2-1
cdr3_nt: TGTGCCAGCAGCTTGGCGATAGGGGCCGTCCTCTTGGGAGATGAGCAGTTCTTC
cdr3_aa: CASSLAIGAVLLGDEQFF